This T cell receptor (beta chain) was captured in a study of control samples from healthy donors and cancer patients (dated by TCRdb to between 2020 and 2021). Comments on this clone: The target of this receptor is not known. There are no base qualities to consult, and no much larger clone falls within one base.

To prepare the library, the immunoSEQ multiplex PCR assay was applied. Sourced from immuneACCESS, this table was stored by TCRdb with only in-frame sequences that have V and J called. A share of the clones is absent; for the studies checked, an unresolved V gene accounts for under half, and the remainder has no known explanation. The sample yields fewer than 120,000 clones; roughly 88% were counted once. Around 3.9% of the sample goes to the ten largest clones. The germline V gene sets CDR1 to SGHAT and CDR2 to FQNNGV. Relative to germline, V is missing 5 bases and J is missing 8 bases, with 12 bases of the junction outside any gene match. Spanning cysteine to phenylalanine, the CDR3 consists of 15 amino acids. The sequence is cut down to CDR3 DNA, 45 bases in frame from base 1.

The sample consisted of PBMCs. The chain links TRBV11-2 with TRBJ2-1; the central 7 bases match TRBD2. This clonotype was sampled from a woman aged 55-70 years with lung cancer. The CDR3 reads as follows: CASSPWTSRGYEQFF. The DNA sequence follows: TGTGCCAGCAGCCCTTGGACTAGTCGGGGCTATGAGCAGTTCTTC. Full variable domain (CDR3 extended with the reference TRBV11-2 and TRBJ2-1 proteins): EAGVAQSPRYKIIEKRQSVAFWCNPISGHATLYWYQQILGQGPKLLIQFQNNGVVDDSQLPKDRFSAERLKGVDSTLKIQPAKLEDSAVYLCASSPWTSRGYEQFFGPGTRLTVL.